One sample yielded the 24 T cell receptor beta chains listed below, sequenced in a study of T cell changes during pregnancy in multiple sclerosis. Repertoires were generated with immunoSEQ multiplex PCR, while TCRdb's copy carries only in-frame clones and drops some. Among more than 70,000 clones listed, 91% were seen once. The material was peripheral blood, obtained after pregnancy. The receptor source for this set is a female donor in good health, enrolled as a control in a pregnancy study.

V gene TRBV14 combines with J gene TRBJ2-1, with D possibly matching TRBD1 (6 bases). CDR1 is SGHDN and CDR2 is FVKESK in the germline V gene. V was pared by 4 bases and J by 5 bases, with 15 bases between. The CDR3 loop spans 15 amino acids. CDR3 nucleotides: TGTGCCAGCAGCCGTAGAGCAGGGGTAAACAATGAGCAGTTCTTC. It is translated as CASSRRAGVNNEQFF. Combining the CDR3 with reference TRBV14 and TRBJ2-1 gives the whole variable domain EAGVTQFPSHSVIEKGQTVTLRCDPISGHDNLYWYRRVMGKEIKFLLHFVKESKQDESGMPNNRFLAERTGGTYSTLKVQPAELEDSGVYFCASSRRAGVNNEQFFGPGTRLTVL.

This clone was found once. CDR3 DNA sequence: TGTGCCAGCTCACCAACCAATGGAGATGGAAACACCATATATTTT. This gives the protein CASSPTNGDGNTIYF. J is TRBJ1-3 and V is TRBV18; no clear D. Trimming pared 2 bases from V and 3 bases from J, leaving 11 bases between. Germline loops: CDR1 KGHSH, CDR2 LQKENI. This CDR3 has 15 residues.

This clone was detected once. The chain has TRBV7-9 and TRBJ1-3, with D possibly TRBD1 on 5 matching bases. Trimming pared 4 bases from V and 1 base from J, leaving 14 bases between. The germline V gene encodes CDR1 SEHNR and CDR2 FQNEAQ (reference sequence). This CDR3 spans 16 amino acids. CDR3 sequence (DNA): TGTGCCAGCAGCTCAGAAACAGGAAGGTCTGGAAACACCATATATTTT. Translating gives CASSSETGRSGNTIYF. Variable domain in full (rest from reference TRBV7-9 and TRBJ1-3): DTGVSQNPRHKITKRGQNVTFRCDPISEHNRLYWYRQTLGQGPEFLTYFQNEAQLEKSRLLSDRFSAERPKGSFSTLEIQRTEQGDSAMYLCASSSETGRSGNTIYFGEGSWLTVV.

The CDR3 protein is CASSPEIRGRGRQETQYF. CDR3 bases: TGTGCCAGCTCACCCGAGATCAGGGGTCGGGGACGTCAAGAGACCCAGTACTTC. The chain is built from TRBV18 and TRBJ2-5; perhaps TRBD1 as D (6 bases). The V gene's germline CDR1 is KGHSH and CDR2 LQKENI. Trimming removed 3 bases from V and 2 bases from J, with 22 bases in between. There are 18 residues in the CDR3.

Remarks on this clone: The limits of the CDR3 on the DNA are not certain, so only TCRdb's listed CDR3 is given. The rearrangement links TRBV6-5 to TRBJ1-2; TRBD1 is the table's D call and was not checked against the DNA. Counting both end residues, the CDR3 totals 15 amino acids. CDR1 MNHEY and CDR2 SVGAGI come from the germline V gene. The CDR3: CASSSVPFGQGGYTF.

The chain couples TRBV11-2 to TRBJ1-1; 8 bases are shared with TRBD1. CDR3 size: 13 residues. Germline CDR1 SGHAT, CDR2 FQNNGV. V trimming: 6 bases; J trimming: 1 base; junction bases outside the gene matches: 1. The CDR3 here is CASRTGGNTEAFF. For the CDR3, the DNA is TGTGCCAGCAGAACAGGGGGGAACACTGAAGCTTTCTTT.

The J gene is TRBJ1-6, the V gene TRBV19; TRBD1 matches at 10 bases. V shed 6 bases and J 7 bases; nucleotides not matched to a gene: 6. Germline V gene data show CDR1 as LNHDA and CDR2 as SQIVND (reference sequence). The CDR3 totals 15 residues. The CDR3 DNA reads as TGTGCCAGTAGCGGGACAGGGGTGAAGAATTCACCCCTCCACTTT. Translating gives CASSGTGVKNSPLHF.

The chain joins TRBV5-1 to TRBJ2-3; D not resolved. This CDR3 is 14 amino acids long. The germline V and J ends were trimmed by 4 bases and 1 base, with 10 bases remaining between them. Per germline, CDR1 SGHRS and CDR2 YFSETQ. The CDR3 sequence is CASSPAQGTDTQYF. CDR3 nucleotides: TGCGCCAGCAGCCCGGCCCAGGGCACAGATACGCAGTATTTT.

This chain uses TRBV5-5 with TRBJ2-7; 14 bases align to TRBD2. In germline, CDR1 is SGHKS, CDR2 YYEKEE (reference sequence). The CDR3 has 15 residues. The junction had 6 bases not matched to a gene; V was cut back by 3 bases and J by 7 bases. CDR3 DNA sequence: TGTGCCAGCAGCTACGGGACTAGCGGGGGATATGAGCAGTACTTC. Amino acid sequence: CASSYGTSGGYEQYF.

This sequence joins TRBV7-9 and TRBJ1-6, with 9 bases that match TRBD1. CDR1 and CDR2 (germline): SEHNR, FQNEAQ (reference sequence). J was trimmed by 10 bases and V by 1 base; bases with no gene match: 5. The CDR3 length is 15 residues. The CDR3 coding sequence is TGTGCCAGCAGCTTAGATGGGACAGGGAGCTCACCCCTCCACTTT. It codes for CASSLDGTGSSPLHF.

The chain links TRBV6-5 to TRBJ2-1, with 11 bases lining up with TRBD2. V lost 6 bases to trimming and J lost 2 bases; unmatched junction nucleotides: 3. Germline values: CDR1 MNHEY, CDR2 SVGAGI. The CDR3 is 15 amino acids. The CDR3 region has the DNA TGTGCCAGCAGGTTTAGCGGGGGGGCCTACAATGAGCAGTTCTTC. Amino acid sequence: CASRFSGGAYNEQFF.

This chain uses TRBV7-6 with TRBJ1-2; D gene uncertain. V was cut by 4 bases and J by 4 bases, with 22 bases left in between. Germline V gene lookup returns CDR1 SGHVS and CDR2 FNYEAQ. The length of the CDR3 is 17 residues. In DNA, the CDR3 is TGTGCCAGCAGCTCCGTGGATTGGCAGGACGGGATCTATGGCTACACCTTC. Protein: CASSSVDWQDGIYGYTF.

The gene calls are TRBV19 and TRBJ1-2, with D perhaps matching TRBD1 (5 bases). The CDR3 contains 14 residues. CDR1 and CDR2 from the germline V gene are LNHDA and SQIVND (reference sequence). Trimming took 3 bases from V and 4 from J, leaving 12 bases between them. The DNA of the CDR3 is TGTGCCAGTAGTATGATCAGGGCTCGCTATGGCTACACCTTC. Translated: CASSMIRARYGYTF.

The chain links TRBV11-2 to TRBJ1-2, with D maybe TRBD1 (5 bases). The CDR3 length is 15 residues. Trimming shortened V by 4 bases and J by 0 bases, and 12 bases separated the two germline ends. Per the germline V gene, CDR1 is SGHAT and CDR2 is FQNNGV. In DNA form, the CDR3 reads TGTGCCAGCAGCTCCTCCGGGGGATCTAACTATGGCTACACCTTC. Residues: CASSSSGGSNYGYTF.

The rearrangement joins TRBV7-8 to TRBJ2-3, with TRBD2 matching 8 bases. The germline gives CDR1 SGHVS, CDR2 FQNEAQ. The J segment lost 4 bases and the V segment lost 1 base, leaving 4 bases of the junction unmatched. The CDR3 has 15 residues. The CDR3 loop is CASSLGGGRADTQYF. DNA of the CDR3: TGTGCCAGCAGCTTAGGCGGGGGGCGGGCAGATACGCAGTATTTT. Using reference TRBV7-8 and TRBJ2-3 for the parts outside the CDR3, the full variable domain is GAGVSQSPRYKVAKRGQDVALRCDPISGHVSLFWYQQALGQGPEFLTYFQNEAQLDKSGLPSDRFFAERPEGSVSTLKIQRTQQEDSAVYLCASSLGGGRADTQYFGPGTRLTVL.

V is TRBV7-9 and J is TRBJ1-4; TRBD1 might be the D (6 bases). CDR1 is SEHNR and CDR2 is FQNEAQ in the germline V gene (reference sequence). Trimming left V 5 bases short and J 8 bases short, with 9 bases between. The CDR3 runs to 12 residues. CDR3 protein: CASSRDKEKLFF. The CDR3 nucleotides read TGTGCCAGCAGCCGGGACAAAGAAAAACTGTTTTTT.

V is TRBV14 and J is TRBJ1-5; 7 nucleotides align to TRBD1. Unmatched junction bases numbered 9, after V lost 3 bases and J lost 7 bases. CDR1 is SGHDN, CDR2 FVKESK, per germline. The CDR3 runs to 15 residues. The CDR3 nucleotides are TGTGCCAGCAGCCACGTTACAGGGGAGCCGCAGCCCCAGCATTTT. Translating it yields CASSHVTGEPQPQHF.

V gene TRBV11-2 combines with J gene TRBJ2-1; D perhaps matches TRBD1 (6 bases). This CDR3 region has 16 residues. Germline CDR1 is SGHAT and CDR2 is FQNNGV. Trimming shortened V by 5 bases and J by 5 bases, and 19 bases separated the two germline ends. The CDR3 region has the DNA TGTGCCAGCAGCCTGCTCTCAGGGGCGGTTCACAATGAGCAGTTCTTC. Amino acid sequence: CASSLLSGAVHNEQFF.

A note on this clone: Germline and junction disagree at one end, which may indicate a read error. The CDR3 DNA reads as TGTGCCAGCAGGGAAGCGGGCTATATCTCTGGGGCCAACGTCCTGACTTTC. Translating gives CASREAGYISGANVLTF. The gene calls are TRBV6-1 and TRBJ2-6, with D possibly matching TRBD2 (6 bases). CDR3 size: 17 residues. Germline CDR1 is MNHNS and CDR2 is SASEGT.

The chain employs TRBV11-2 and TRBJ2-1; D gene unclear. CDR3 length: 12 residues. Germline V CDR1 and CDR2: SGHAT, FQNNGV. V lost 0 bases and J 10 bases, leaving 7 bases between the germline ends. The CDR3 DNA reads TGTGCCAGCAGCTTAGATATCGGGGAGCAGTTCTTC. Its protein is CASSLDIGEQFF. Full variable domain (outside the CDR3, taken from reference TRBV11-2 and TRBJ2-1): EAGVAQSPRYKIIEKRQSVAFWCNPISGHATLYWYQQILGQGPKLLIQFQNNGVVDDSQLPKDRFSAERLKGVDSTLKIQPAKLEDSAVYLCASSLDIGEQFFGPGTRLTVL.

The genes are TRBV6-1 and TRBJ1-1; 7 nucleotides line up with TRBD1. Trimming removed 6 bases from V and 11 bases from J; junction bases left unmatched: 9. The CDR3 sequence is 12 residues long. In germline, CDR1 is MNHNS, CDR2 SASEGT. The chain's CDR3 is CASSRRGPRAFF. CDR3 coding DNA: TGTGCCAGCAGCCGAAGGGGGCCCCGGGCTTTCTTT.

The chain recombines TRBV27 with TRBJ2-1; D may be TRBD2 (6 bases). This CDR3 spans 13 amino acids. CDR1 MNHEY and CDR2 SMNVEV come from the germline V gene (reference sequence). V was pared by 6 bases and J by 5 bases, with 11 bases between. CDR3 loop: CASRASVNNEQFF. Here the CDR3 DNA reads TGTGCCAGCAGGGCTAGCGTGAACAATGAGCAGTTCTTC.

The V call is TRBV5-1, the J call TRBJ2-5, with 7 nucleotides matching TRBD1. The CDR3 has 14 amino acids. Germline assignment: CDR1 SGHRS and CDR2 YFSETQ. Trimming took 7 bases from V and 1 from J; bases not matched to a gene: 7. CDR3 amino acids: CASGSPGGQETQYF. The CDR3 DNA is TGCGCCAGCGGCTCCCCAGGGGGCCAAGAGACCCAGTACTTC.

J is TRBJ2-2 and V is TRBV5-6; D not certain. Germline CDR1 SGHDT, CDR2 YYEEEE. V was cut by 4 bases and J by 0 bases, with 10 bases left in between. This CDR3 comprises 15 residues. The CDR3 coding sequence is TGTGCCAGCAGCGGAGCTGGGTCGAACACCGGGGAGCTGTTTTTT. Protein: CASSGAGSNTGELFF. Based on the CDR3 plus reference TRBV5-6 and TRBJ2-2, the full variable domain is DAGVTQSPTHLIKTRGQQVTLRCSPKSGHDTVSWYQQALGQGPQFIFQYYEEEERQRGNFPDRFSGHQFPNYSSELNVNALLLGDSALYLCASSGAGSNTGELFFGEGSRLTVL.